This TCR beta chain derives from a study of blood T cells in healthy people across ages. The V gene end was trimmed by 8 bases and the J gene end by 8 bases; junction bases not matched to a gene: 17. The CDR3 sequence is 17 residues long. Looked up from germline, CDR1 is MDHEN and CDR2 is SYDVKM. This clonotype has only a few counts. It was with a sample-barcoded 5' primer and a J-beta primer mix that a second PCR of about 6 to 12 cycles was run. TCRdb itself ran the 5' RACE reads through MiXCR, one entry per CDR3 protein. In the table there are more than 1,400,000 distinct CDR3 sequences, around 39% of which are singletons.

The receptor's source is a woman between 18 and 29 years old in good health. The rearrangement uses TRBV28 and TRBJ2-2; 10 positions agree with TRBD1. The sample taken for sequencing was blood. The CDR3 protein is CASQPGQGSFFGGELFF. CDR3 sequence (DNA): TGTGCCAGCCAACCGGGACAGGGGTCGTTTTTCGGTGGGGAGCTGTTTTTT.